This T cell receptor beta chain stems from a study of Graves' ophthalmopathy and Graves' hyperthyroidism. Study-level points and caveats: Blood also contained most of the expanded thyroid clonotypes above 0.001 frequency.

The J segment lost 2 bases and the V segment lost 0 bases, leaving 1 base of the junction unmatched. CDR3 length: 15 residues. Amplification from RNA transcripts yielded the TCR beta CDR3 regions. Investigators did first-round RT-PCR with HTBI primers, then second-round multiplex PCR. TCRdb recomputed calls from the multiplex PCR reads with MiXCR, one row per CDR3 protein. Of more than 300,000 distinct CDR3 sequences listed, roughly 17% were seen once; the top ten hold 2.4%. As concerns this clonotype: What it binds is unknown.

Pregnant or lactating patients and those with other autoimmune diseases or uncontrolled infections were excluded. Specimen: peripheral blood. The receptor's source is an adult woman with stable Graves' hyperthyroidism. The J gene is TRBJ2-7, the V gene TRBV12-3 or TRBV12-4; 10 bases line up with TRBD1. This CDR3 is CASSLAGQGPYEQYF. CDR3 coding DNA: TGTGCCAGCAGTTTAGCGGGACAGGGGCCCTACGAGCAGTACTTC.